The present TCR beta chain was sequenced within a study of somatic mutations in cytotoxic T cells in rheumatoid arthritis. Study as a whole: Sorted by flow to nearly 100% purity were some V beta antibody-stained T-cell populations, including V beta1+ cells sequenced for TCRB. Broader study findings: Increasing age coincided with elevated CD8+ clonality among rheumatoid arthritis patients, though not among healthy controls. Relative to age-matched healthy controls, rheumatoid arthritis patients did not differ significantly in CD8+ T-cell clonality.

Assay used: immunoSEQ multiplex PCR; TCRdb lists only in-frame clones, some missing. This repertoire shows thousands of clones, about four fifths found once; its top ten account for approximately 5%. Germline CDR1 SGHTA, CDR2 FQGTGA. The V and J ends lost 6 bases and 5 bases respectively, with 19 bases between them. The CDR3 sequence is 15 residues long. About this clone: What it recognizes is unknown.

This TCR derives from an adult with rheumatoid arthritis. The sample comprised CD8+ T cells sorted from blood. The rearrangement links TRBV7-3 to TRBJ2-5, with D perhaps given as TRBD1 or TRBD2 (5 bases each). The CDR3 DNA reads as TGTGCCAGCAGTTCCGGGGCCCACGCCTCTGAGACCCAGTACTTC. It specifies CASSSGAHASETQYF.